This T cell receptor beta chain came from a study of technical replicates of blood from a handful of donors. This clone appeared a single time. The assay was immunoSEQ multiplex PCR, and TCRdb's table has in-frame clones only and misses some. The sample holds about 62,000 clones; about nine tenths are singletons and the top ten take 4% to 5%. This receptor was taken from a human donor in good health. Some clones in this sample may be carry-over from other donors' samples. The sample taken for sequencing was PBMCs.

The CDR3 DNA is TGTGCCAGCAGTGACCTACGGAGCTACGAGCAGTACTTC. Translation gives CASSDLRSYEQYF. The chain carries TRBV27 and TRBJ2-7; D is unclear. Germline V gene sequence: CDR1 MNHEY, CDR2 SMNVEV (reference sequence). The CDR3 consists of 13 residues. The V end lost 5 bases, the J end lost 3 bases, and 11 bases lay between the germline ends.